This entry concerns a single TCR beta chain. This specimen comes from a study of CD8+CD57+ T cells in acquired aplastic anemia. Selection for sequencing was limited to patients who had shown CD8+CD57+ cell expansion by flow cytometry. Both TCR beta VDJ combination and CDR3 sequence profiling were carried out. Genomic DNA was the template for this profiling. TCRdb reprocessed the reads with MiXCR, giving one entry per CDR3 protein. The profile covers 200,000 or so distinct CDR3 sequences, with over 55% appearing a single time and roughly 61% taken by the ten largest. There are 18 residues in the CDR3. The V gene lost 2 bases and the J gene lost 5 bases, with 21 bases spanning the gap. Germline CDR1 and CDR2: ENHRY and SYGVKD.

The receptor was derived from a human donor with aplastic anemia. Sequenced material: sorted CD4+, CD8+, or CD8+CD57+ T cells (not recorded which) from PBMCs. This chain joins TRBV10-3 and TRBJ2-2; D may be TRBD1 (8 bases). CDR3 DNA sequence: TGTGCCATCAGTGAGACCTTGACAGGGGAGGGTTGGACCGGGGAGCTGTTTTTT. It specifies CAISETLTGEGWTGELFF.